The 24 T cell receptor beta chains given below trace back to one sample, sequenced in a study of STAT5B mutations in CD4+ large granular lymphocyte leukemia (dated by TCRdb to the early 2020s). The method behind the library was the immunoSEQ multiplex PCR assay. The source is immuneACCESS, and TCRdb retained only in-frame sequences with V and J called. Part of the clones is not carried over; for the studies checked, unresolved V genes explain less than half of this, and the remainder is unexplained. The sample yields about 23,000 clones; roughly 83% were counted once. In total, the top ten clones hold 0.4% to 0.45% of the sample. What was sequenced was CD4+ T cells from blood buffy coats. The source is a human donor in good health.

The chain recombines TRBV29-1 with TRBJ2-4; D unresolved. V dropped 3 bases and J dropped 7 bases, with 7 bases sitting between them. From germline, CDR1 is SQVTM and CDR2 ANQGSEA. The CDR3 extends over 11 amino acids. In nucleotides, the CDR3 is TGCAGCGTTGAGTCCGGGAACATTCAGTACTTC. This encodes CSVESGNIQYF.

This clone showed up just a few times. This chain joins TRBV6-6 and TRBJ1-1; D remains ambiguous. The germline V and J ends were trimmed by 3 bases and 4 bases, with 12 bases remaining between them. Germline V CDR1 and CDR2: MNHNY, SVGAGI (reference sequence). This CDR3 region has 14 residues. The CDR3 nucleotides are TGTGCCAGCAGTTATTCGGGCGTAGGCACTGAAGCTTTCTTT. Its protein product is CASSYSGVGTEAFF.

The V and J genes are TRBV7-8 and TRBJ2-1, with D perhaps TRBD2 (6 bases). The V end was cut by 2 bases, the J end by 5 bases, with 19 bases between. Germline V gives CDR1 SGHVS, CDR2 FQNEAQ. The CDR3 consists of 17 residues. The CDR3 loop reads CASSLFVGRRPNNEQFF. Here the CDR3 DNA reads TGTGCCAGCAGCTTATTTGTCGGGAGAAGGCCAAACAATGAGCAGTTCTTC.

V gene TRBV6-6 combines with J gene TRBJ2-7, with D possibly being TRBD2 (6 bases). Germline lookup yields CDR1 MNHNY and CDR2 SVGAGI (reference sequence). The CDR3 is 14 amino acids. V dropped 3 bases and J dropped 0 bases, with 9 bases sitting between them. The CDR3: CASSYAGSSYEQYF. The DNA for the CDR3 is TGTGCCAGCAGTTATGCCGGGAGCTCCTACGAGCAGTACTTC.

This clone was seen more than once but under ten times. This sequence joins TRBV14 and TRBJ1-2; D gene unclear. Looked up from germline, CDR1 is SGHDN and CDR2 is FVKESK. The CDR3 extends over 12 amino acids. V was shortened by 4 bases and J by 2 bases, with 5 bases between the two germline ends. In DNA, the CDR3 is TGTGCCAGCAGCCCCAACAACTATGGCTACACCTTC. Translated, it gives CASSPNNYGYTF.

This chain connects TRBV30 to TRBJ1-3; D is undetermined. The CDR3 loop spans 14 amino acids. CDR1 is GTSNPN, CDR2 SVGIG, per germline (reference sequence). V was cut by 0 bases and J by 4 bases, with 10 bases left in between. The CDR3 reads CAWSVRRLGNTIYF. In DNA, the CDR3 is TGTGCCTGGAGTGTACGAAGGTTGGGAAACACCATATATTTT.

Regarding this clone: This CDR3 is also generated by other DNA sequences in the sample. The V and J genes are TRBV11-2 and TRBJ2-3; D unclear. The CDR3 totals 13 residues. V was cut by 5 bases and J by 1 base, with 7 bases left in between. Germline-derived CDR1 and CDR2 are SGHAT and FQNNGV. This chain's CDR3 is CASSPTGTDTQYF. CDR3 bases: TGTGCCAGCAGCCCGACTGGCACAGATACGCAGTATTTT.

This chain's CDR3 is CASSDLAGKETQYF. The DNA for the CDR3 is TGTGCCAGCAGTGATCTAGCGGGAAAGGAGACCCAGTACTTC. V gene TRBV2 combines with J gene TRBJ2-5, with 9 bases fitting TRBD2. After removal of 3 bases from V and 5 bases from J, the junction contained 4 bases not matched to a gene. Looked up from germline, CDR1 is SNHLY and CDR2 is FYNNEI. CDR3 length: 14 residues. The full variable domain, with the rest looked up from reference TRBV2 and TRBJ2-5, is EPEVTQTPSHQVTQMGQEVILRCVPISNHLYFYWYRQILGQKVEFLVSFYNNEISEKSEIFDDQFSVERPDGSNFTLKIRSTKLEDSAMYFCASSDLAGKETQYFGPGTRLLVL.

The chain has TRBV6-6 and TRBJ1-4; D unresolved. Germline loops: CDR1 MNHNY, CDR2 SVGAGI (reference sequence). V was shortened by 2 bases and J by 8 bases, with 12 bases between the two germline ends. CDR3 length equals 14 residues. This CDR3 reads CASSYRGGGEKLFF. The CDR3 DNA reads TGTGCCAGCAGTTACCGGGGTGGCGGGGAAAAACTGTTTTTT.

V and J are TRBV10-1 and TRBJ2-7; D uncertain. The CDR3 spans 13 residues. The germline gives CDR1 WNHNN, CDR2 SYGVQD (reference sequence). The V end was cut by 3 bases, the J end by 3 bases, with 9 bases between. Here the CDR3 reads CASSERVDYEQYF. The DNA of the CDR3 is TGCGCCAGCAGTGAAAGGGTTGACTACGAGCAGTACTTC.

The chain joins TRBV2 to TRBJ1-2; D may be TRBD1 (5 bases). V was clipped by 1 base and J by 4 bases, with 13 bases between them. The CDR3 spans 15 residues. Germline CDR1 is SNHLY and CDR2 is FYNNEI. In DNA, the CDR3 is TGTGCCAGCAGTGAAGGGAGGGGAGGAGGCTATGGCTACACCTTC. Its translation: CASSEGRGGGYGYTF.

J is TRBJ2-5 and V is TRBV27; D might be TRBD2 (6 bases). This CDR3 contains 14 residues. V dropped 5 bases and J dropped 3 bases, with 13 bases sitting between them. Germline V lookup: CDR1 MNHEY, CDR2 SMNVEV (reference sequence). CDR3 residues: CASSLEWGEETQYF. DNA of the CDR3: TGTGCCAGCAGTCTAGAGTGGGGGGAAGAGACCCAGTACTTC.

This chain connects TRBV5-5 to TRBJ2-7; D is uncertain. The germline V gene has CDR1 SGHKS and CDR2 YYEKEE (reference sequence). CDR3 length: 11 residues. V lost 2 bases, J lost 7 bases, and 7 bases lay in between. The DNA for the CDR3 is TGTGCCAGCAGCTTCATGGGGGAGCAGTACTTC. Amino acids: CASSFMGEQYF.

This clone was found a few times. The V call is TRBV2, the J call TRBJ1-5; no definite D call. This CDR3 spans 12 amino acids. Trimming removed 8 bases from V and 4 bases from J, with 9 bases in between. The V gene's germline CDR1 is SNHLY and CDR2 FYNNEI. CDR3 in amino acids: CASRRKNQPQHF. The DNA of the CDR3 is TGTGCCAGCCGCAGGAAAAATCAGCCCCAGCATTTT.

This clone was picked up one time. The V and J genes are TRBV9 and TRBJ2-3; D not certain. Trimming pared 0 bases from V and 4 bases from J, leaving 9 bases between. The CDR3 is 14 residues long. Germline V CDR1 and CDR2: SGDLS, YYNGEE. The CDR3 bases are TGTGCCAGCAGCGTAGGACTCGGGTCAGATACGCAGTATTTT. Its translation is CASSVGLGSDTQYF.

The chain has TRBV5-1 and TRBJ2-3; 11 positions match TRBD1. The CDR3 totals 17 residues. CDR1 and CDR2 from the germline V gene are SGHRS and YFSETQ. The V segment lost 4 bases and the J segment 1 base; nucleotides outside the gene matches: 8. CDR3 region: CASSPGQGVLGTDTQYF. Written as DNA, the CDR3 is TGCGCCAGCAGCCCGGGACAGGGGGTTTTGGGCACAGATACGCAGTATTTT. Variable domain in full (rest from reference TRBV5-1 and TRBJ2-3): KAGVTQTPRYLIKTRGQQVTLSCSPISGHRSVSWYQQTPGQGLQFLFEYFSETQRNKGNFPGRFSGRQFSNSRSEMNVSTLELGDSALYLCASSPGQGVLGTDTQYFGPGTRLTVL.

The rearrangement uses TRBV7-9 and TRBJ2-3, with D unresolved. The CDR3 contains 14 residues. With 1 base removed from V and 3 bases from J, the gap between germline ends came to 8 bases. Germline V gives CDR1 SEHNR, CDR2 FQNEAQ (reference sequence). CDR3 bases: TGTGCCAGCAGCTTAGGACACGGAACAGATACGCAGTATTTT. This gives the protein CASSLGHGTDTQYF.

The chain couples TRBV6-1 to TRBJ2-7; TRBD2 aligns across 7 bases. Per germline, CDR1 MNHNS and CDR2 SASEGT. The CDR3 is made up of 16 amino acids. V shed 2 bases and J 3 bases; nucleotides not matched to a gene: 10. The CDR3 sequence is CASSEMGREISYEQYF. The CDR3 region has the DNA TGTGCCAGCAGTGAAATGGGGCGGGAGATCAGCTACGAGCAGTACTTC.

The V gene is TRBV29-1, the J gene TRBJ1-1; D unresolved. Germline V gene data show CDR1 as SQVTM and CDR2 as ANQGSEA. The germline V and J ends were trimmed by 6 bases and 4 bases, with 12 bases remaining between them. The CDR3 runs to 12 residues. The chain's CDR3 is CSVKHGLTEAFF. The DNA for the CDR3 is TGCAGCGTCAAGCACGGGCTCACTGAAGCTTTCTTT.

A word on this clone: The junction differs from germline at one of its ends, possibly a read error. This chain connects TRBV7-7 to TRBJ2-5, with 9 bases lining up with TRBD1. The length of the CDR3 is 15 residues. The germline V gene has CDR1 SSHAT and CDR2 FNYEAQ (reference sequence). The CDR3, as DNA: TGTGCTAGCAGCATAGACAGGGGGTCGGGGGAGACCCAGTACTTC. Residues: CASSIDRGSGETQYF.

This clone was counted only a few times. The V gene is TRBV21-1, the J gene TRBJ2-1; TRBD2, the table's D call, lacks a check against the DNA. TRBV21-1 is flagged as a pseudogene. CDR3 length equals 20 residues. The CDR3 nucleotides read TGTGCCAGCAGCAAAGAGGTAGGTTCTTCGAGGCTAGCGGGAGCCAAAGAGCAGTTCTTC. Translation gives CASSKEVGSSRLAGAKEQFF.

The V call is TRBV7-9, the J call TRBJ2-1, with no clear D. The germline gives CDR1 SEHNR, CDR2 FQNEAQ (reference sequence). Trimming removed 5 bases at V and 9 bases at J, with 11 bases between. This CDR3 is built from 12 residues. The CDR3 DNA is TGTGCCAGCAGCGTCCAGTTGGGTGAGCAGTTCTTC. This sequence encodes CASSVQLGEQFF.

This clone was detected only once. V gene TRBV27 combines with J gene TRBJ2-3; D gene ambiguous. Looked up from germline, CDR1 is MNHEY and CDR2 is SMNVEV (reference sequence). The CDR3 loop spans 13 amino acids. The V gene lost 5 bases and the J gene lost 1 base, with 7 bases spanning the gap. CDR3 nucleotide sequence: TGTGCCAGCAGTCCCGCCGGCACAGATACGCAGTATTTT. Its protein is CASSPAGTDTQYF.

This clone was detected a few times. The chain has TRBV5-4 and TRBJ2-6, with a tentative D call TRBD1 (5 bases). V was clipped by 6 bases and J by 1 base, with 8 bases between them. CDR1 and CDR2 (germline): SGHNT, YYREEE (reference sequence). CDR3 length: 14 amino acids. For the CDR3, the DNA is TGTGCCAGCAACGACAGATCTGGGGCCAACGTCCTGACTTTC. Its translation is CASNDRSGANVLTF.